This entry lists 8 T cell receptor beta chains sequenced from one sample in a study of blood T cells in healthy people across ages. The authors ran a second PCR of about 6 to 11 cycles using a sample-barcoded 5' primer and a J-beta primer mix. Each CDR3 protein gets one entry after TCRdb re-called the 5' RACE reads with MiXCR. The sample has some 550,000 distinct CDR3 sequences, around half seen once. The sample consisted of blood. Source of these receptors: a man at least 80 years old in good health.

Points on this clonotype: The junction departs from germline at one end; a sequencing error may be responsible. This chain links TRBV6-5 with TRBJ1-2, with D uncertain. The CDR3 length is 14 residues. Germline assignment: CDR1 MNHEY and CDR2 SVGAGI. CDR3 DNA sequence: TGTGCCAGCAGTGACGGCCAGTCTAACTATGACTACACCTTC. As protein: CASSDGQSNYDYTF.

As concerns this clonotype: An end of the junction does not agree with germline; a read error may underlie this. The chain recombines TRBV20-1 with TRBJ1-1, with a weak D call TRBD1 (5 bases). The CDR3 length is 15 residues. CDR1 DFQATT and CDR2 SNEGSKA come from the germline V gene (reference sequence). For the CDR3, the DNA is TGCAGTGCGAGAGGAGGGGCCGTGTGGGCCACTGAAGCTTTCTTT. Translated, it gives CSARGGAVWATEAFF.

The chain has TRBV20-1 and TRBJ2-2, with D perhaps assigned TRBD1 or TRBD2 (6 bases each). Germline V gene lookup returns CDR1 DFQATT and CDR2 SNEGSKA (reference sequence). The CDR3 is 14 residues long. V was pared by 1 base and J by 6 bases, with 12 bases between. This CDR3 reads CSARGIGGSGELFF. Written as DNA, the CDR3 is TGCAGTGCTAGAGGGATAGGGGGGTCCGGGGAGCTGTTTTTT.

V usage is TRBV2 and J usage is TRBJ1-2; 9 bases are a match to TRBD1. The germline CDR1 and CDR2 sequences are SNHLY and FYNNEI. J was trimmed by 4 bases and V by 7 bases; bases with no gene match: 25. This CDR3 has 20 residues. The CDR3 nucleotides are TGTGCCAGCACTCAAATACACCCGGGACAGGGTACGCGGCGGAGCTATGGCTACACCTTC. Its translation: CASTQIHPGQGTRRSYGYTF. The variable domain in full, completed from reference TRBV2 and TRBJ1-2, reads EPEVTQTPSHQVTQMGQEVILRCVPISNHLYFYWYRQILGQKVEFLVSFYNNEISEKSEIFDDQFSVERPDGSNFTLKIRSTKLEDSAMYFCASTQIHPGQGTRRSYGYTFGSGTRLTVV.

This CDR3 is CASSPRVSVASGANVLTF. The CDR3 DNA is TGTGCCAGCAGCCCCAGAGTTTCAGTGGCCTCTGGGGCCAACGTCCTGACTTTC. This chain uses TRBV7-6 with TRBJ2-6; D ambiguous. Trimming stripped 5 bases from V and 0 bases from J, with 17 bases between. CDR3 length equals 18 residues. In germline, CDR1 is SGHVS, CDR2 FNYEAQ.

The chain employs TRBV5-1 and TRBJ2-1; D uncertain. V lost 5 bases and J lost 4, with 16 bases in between. Germline CDR1 reads SGHRS; CDR2 reads YFSETQ. This CDR3 spans 15 amino acids. CDR3 nucleotides: TGCGCCAGCAGGTTTAGCCAGCTGGGGTACAATGAGCAGTTCTTC. The encoded protein is CASRFSQLGYNEQFF.

The V call is TRBV20-1, the J call TRBJ1-1, with 8 bases aligning to TRBD1. With 5 bases clipped from V and 3 bases from J, the junction kept 8 bases outside the gene matches. Looked up from germline, CDR1 is DFQATT and CDR2 is SNEGSKA (reference sequence). The CDR3 totals 14 residues. CDR3 bases: TGCAGTGCTCGAAGACAGGGGCGTCACACTGAAGCTTTCTTT. Its protein product is CSARRQGRHTEAFF.

This clonotype was observed a few times. The V call is TRBV12-3 or TRBV12-4, the J call TRBJ2-3; a possible D gene is TRBD2 (5 bases). V was trimmed by 4 bases and J by 0 bases, leaving 11 bases between them. CDR3 length: 15 residues. CDR3 nucleotides: TGTGCCAGCAGTTCCCGGGGTGCTAGCACAGATACGCAGTATTTT. Translation: CASSSRGASTDTQYF.